One and the same sample provided the 18 T cell receptor beta chains below, sequenced in a study of T cells in narcolepsy (dated 2018 in TCRdb). The method was the immunoSEQ multiplex PCR assay. Not all clones reach the TCRdb copy of this immuneACCESS table, which keeps in-frame sequences only. Checked studies attribute under half of the gap to unresolved V genes and leave the rest unexplained. The sample table contains under 35,000 clones; only one count was recorded for 85% to 90% of them. The ten largest clones capture 1% to 1.5% of the sample. Sequencing used CD45RA- memory CD4+ T cells from PBMCs. The cell subset or site label of this sample denotes: memory T cells sorted ex vivo from peripheral blood. These receptors were collected from a human donor with narcolepsy.

The rearrangement uses TRBV5-1 and TRBJ2-7, with TRBD1 matching 8 bases. J was trimmed by 5 bases and V by 0 bases; bases with no gene match: 10. The CDR3 extends over 16 amino acids. CDR1 SGHRS and CDR2 YFSETQ come from the germline V gene. The CDR3 coding sequence is TGCGCCAGCAGCTTGGAGGGGCGGCAGGGGGCTGACGAGCAGTACTTC. Its translation is CASSLEGRQGADEQYF.

This clone was picked up one time. The rearrangement uses TRBV30 and TRBJ2-5; weak D call: TRBD1 (5 bases). Trimming shortened V by 7 bases and J by 6 bases, and 15 bases separated the two germline ends. This CDR3 comprises 12 residues. Germline lookup yields CDR1 GTSNPN and CDR2 SVGIG (reference sequence). CDR3 in DNA: TGTGCCTTCCACAGGTTTGCGCAGACCCAGTACTTC. It encodes CAFHRFAQTQYF.

The J gene is TRBJ2-5, the V gene TRBV18, with 8 bases identical to TRBD1. The CDR3 totals 15 residues. Germline V gene lookup returns CDR1 KGHSH and CDR2 LQKENI. The V segment lost 2 bases and the J segment 8 bases; nucleotides outside the gene matches: 10. The CDR3 region has the DNA TGTGCCAGCTCACCAGGCAGGGGGCTGCCCCCAACCCAGTACTTC. It codes for CASSPGRGLPPTQYF.

This chain connects TRBV5-4 to TRBJ2-7, with TRBD2 matching 12 bases. The V gene's germline CDR1 is SGHNT and CDR2 YYREEE (reference sequence). This CDR3 is built from 13 residues. With V trimmed by 3 bases and J by 12 bases, 7 bases remained unmatched. The CDR3 DNA is TGTGCCAGCAGCTATCGGACTAGCGGGGTGTGGTACTTC. Translated: CASSYRTSGVWYF.

This chain joins TRBV6-5 and TRBJ2-1; the match to TRBD1 covers 9 bases. Losses at the gene ends were 6 bases for V and 6 bases for J; bases not matched to a gene: 6. Germline lookup yields CDR1 MNHEY and CDR2 SVGAGI. This CDR3 is built from 14 residues. CDR3 region: CASRSGTGTNEQFF. CDR3 sequence (DNA): TGTGCCAGCAGATCCGGGACAGGGACCAATGAGCAGTTCTTC.

The chain joins TRBV11-2 to TRBJ2-1, with D possibly TRBD2 on 7 matching bases. From germline, CDR1 is SGHAT and CDR2 FQNNGV. V lost 5 bases and J 10 bases, leaving 33 bases between the germline ends. CDR3 size: 19 residues. The CDR3 protein is CASSPRNPLRGRARREQFF. The CDR3 DNA reads as TGTGCCAGCAGCCCGCGAAACCCTTTAAGGGGGAGGGCCAGAAGGGAGCAGTTCTTC.

This rearrangement joins TRBV29-1 to TRBJ1-1, with unresolved D. This CDR3 contains 13 residues. Trimming removed 3 bases from V and 0 bases from J, with 8 bases in between. Germline V gene lookup returns CDR1 SQVTM and CDR2 ANQGSEA. CDR3 in amino acids: CSVDRALNTEAFF. CDR3 coding DNA: TGCAGCGTTGATCGGGCACTGAACACTGAAGCTTTCTTT.

In this sample, this clone turned up once. The chain uses TRBV7-3 and TRBJ1-5; perhaps TRBD1 as D (5 bases). CDR1 SGHTA and CDR2 FQGTGA come from the germline V gene. CDR3 length: 15 residues. V lost 10 bases and J lost 3, with 19 bases in between. CDR3 residues: CATNPGGVPNQPQHF. CDR3 nucleotides: TGTGCCACCAACCCGGGAGGGGTCCCCAATCAGCCCCAGCATTTT.

CDR3 amino acids: CASSLTGTGYGQPQHF. The CDR3 DNA sequence: TGTGCCAGCAGTTTGACCGGGACAGGGTACGGTCAGCCCCAGCATTTT. This chain links TRBV6-6 with TRBJ1-5; 9 bases match TRBD1. CDR3 length: 16 residues. CDR1 and CDR2 (germline): MNHNY, SVGAGI (reference sequence). Trimming removed 4 bases from V and 6 bases from J; junction bases left unmatched: 10.

V is TRBV29-1 and J is TRBJ1-2; TRBD1 aligns across 7 bases. Trimming at V came to 5 bases and at J to 5 bases, leaving 20 bases not matched to a gene. Germline loops: CDR1 SQVTM, CDR2 ANQGSEA. CDR3 length: 17 residues. CDR3 nucleotides: TGCAGCGTTATTTCGTCGGATTTTCAGGGACAGAGATATGGCTACACCTTC. Protein sequence: CSVISSDFQGQRYGYTF.

In this sample, this clone turned up once. This rearrangement joins TRBV11-2 to TRBJ1-3; D not resolved. The V gene's germline CDR1 is SGHAT and CDR2 FQNNGV. The CDR3 covers 16 residues. Between the trimmed V and J ends, which lost 5 bases and 2 bases, there was a span of 16 bases. As DNA, the CDR3 is TGTGCCAGCAGCGCATCGGATCTAGGGACTGGAAACACCATATATTTT. Residues: CASSASDLGTGNTIYF.

The chain is built from TRBV5-6 and TRBJ2-7; possible D gene TRBD1, 6 bases. Trimming took 7 bases from V and 0 from J, leaving 14 bases between them. Germline V gives CDR1 SGHDT, CDR2 YYEEEE. This CDR3 contains 14 residues. The DNA for the CDR3 is TGTGCCAGCTCCCGACAGGTTTACTCCTACGAGCAGTACTTC. Translated, it gives CASSRQVYSYEQYF.

The J gene is TRBJ2-1, the V gene TRBV28, with D tentatively TRBD2 (6 bases). The CDR3 totals 15 residues. Looked up from germline, CDR1 is MDHEN and CDR2 is SYDVKM. V lost 6 bases and J lost 8, with 20 bases in between. This CDR3 is CASSDTGARLDEQFF. DNA for the CDR3: TGTGCCAGCAGCGACACCGGGGCCCGACTAGATGAGCAGTTCTTC. The whole variable domain, filled in from reference TRBV28 and TRBJ2-1, reads DVKVTQSSRYLVKRTGEKVFLECVQDMDHENMFWYRQDPGLGLRLIYFSYDVKMKEKGDIPEGYSVSREKKERFSLILESASTNQTSMYLCASSDTGARLDEQFFGPGTRLTVL.

The CDR3 sequence: CASSLSDRGRRNTEAFF. The DNA for the CDR3 is TGTGCCAGCAGTTTATCCGACAGGGGGCGAAGGAACACTGAAGCTTTCTTT. The chain couples TRBV28 to TRBJ1-1; 10 bases agree with TRBD1. Per the germline V gene, CDR1 is MDHEN and CDR2 is SYDVKM. Trimming removed 1 base from V and 1 base from J; junction bases left unmatched: 6. The CDR3 totals 17 residues.

The V call is TRBV10-3, the J call TRBJ1-2; D is unresolved. CDR3 length: 13 amino acids. Germline V gene data show CDR1 as ENHRY and CDR2 as SYGVKD. Trimming left V 0 bases short and J 4 bases short, with 6 bases between. The CDR3 protein is CAISESSTYGYTF. CDR3 DNA: TGTGCCATCAGTGAGTCGAGTACCTATGGCTACACCTTC.

The chain recombines TRBV9 with TRBJ2-1, with 8 nucleotides matching TRBD2. Germline V gives CDR1 SGDLS, CDR2 YYNGEE. The CDR3 is made up of 16 amino acids. The V and J ends lost 0 bases and 2 bases, in that order; junction bases with no gene match: 4. Written as DNA, the CDR3 is TGTGCCAGCAGCGTAGCGGGAGGGAACGCCTACAATGAGCAGTTCTTC. This encodes CASSVAGGNAYNEQFF.

The gene calls are TRBV6-6 and TRBJ1-3; D remains ambiguous. Trimming took 0 bases from V and 9 from J, leaving 6 bases between them. This CDR3 is built from 12 residues. The germline V gene encodes CDR1 MNHNY and CDR2 SVGAGI (reference sequence). The CDR3 nucleotides are TGTGCCAGCAGTTACTCCGGATCCACCATATATTTT. This codes for CASSYSGSTIYF.

The CDR3 nucleotides are TGTGCCAGCAGTTCATACATCGATGAGCAGTTCTTC. As protein: CASSSYIDEQFF. This chain connects TRBV6-6 to TRBJ2-1; D call uncertain. CDR1 is MNHNY and CDR2 is SVGAGI in the germline V gene (reference sequence). Trimming took 4 bases from V and 8 from J, leaving 9 bases between them. This CDR3 contains 12 residues.